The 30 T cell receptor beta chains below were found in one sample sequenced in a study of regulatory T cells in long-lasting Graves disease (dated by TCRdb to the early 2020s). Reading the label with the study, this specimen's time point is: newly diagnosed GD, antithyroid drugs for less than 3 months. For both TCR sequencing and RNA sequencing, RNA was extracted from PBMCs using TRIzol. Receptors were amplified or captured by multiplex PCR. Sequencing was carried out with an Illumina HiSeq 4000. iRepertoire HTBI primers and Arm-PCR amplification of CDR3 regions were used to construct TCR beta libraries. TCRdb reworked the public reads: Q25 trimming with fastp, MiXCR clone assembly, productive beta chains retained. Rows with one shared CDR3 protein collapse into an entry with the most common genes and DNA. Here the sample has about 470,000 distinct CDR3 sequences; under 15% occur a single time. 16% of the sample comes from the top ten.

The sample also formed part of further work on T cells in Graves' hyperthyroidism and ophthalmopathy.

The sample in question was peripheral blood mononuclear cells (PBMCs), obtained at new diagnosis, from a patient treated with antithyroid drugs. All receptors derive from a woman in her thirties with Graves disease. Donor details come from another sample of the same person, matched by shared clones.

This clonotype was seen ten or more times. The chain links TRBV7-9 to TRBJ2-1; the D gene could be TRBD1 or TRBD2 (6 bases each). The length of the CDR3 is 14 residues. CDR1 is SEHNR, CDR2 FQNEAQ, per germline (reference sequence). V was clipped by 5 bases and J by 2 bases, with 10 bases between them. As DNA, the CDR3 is TGTGCCAGCAGCCTGGAGGGGGCCTACAATGAGCAGTTCTTC. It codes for CASSLEGAYNEQFF.

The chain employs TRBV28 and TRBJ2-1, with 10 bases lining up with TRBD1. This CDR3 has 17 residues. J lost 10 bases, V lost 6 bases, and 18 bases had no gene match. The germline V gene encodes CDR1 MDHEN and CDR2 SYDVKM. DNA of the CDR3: TGTGCCAGCAGCCCCTGGCCGGGGACAGGGGTGTCGTACGAGCAGTTCTTC. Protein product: CASSPWPGTGVSYEQFF. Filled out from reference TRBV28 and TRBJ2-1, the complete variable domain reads DVKVTQSSRYLVKRTGEKVFLECVQDMDHENMFWYRQDPGLGLRLIYFSYDVKMKEKGDIPEGYSVSREKKERFSLILESASTNQTSMYLCASSPWPGTGVSYEQFFGPGTRLTVL.

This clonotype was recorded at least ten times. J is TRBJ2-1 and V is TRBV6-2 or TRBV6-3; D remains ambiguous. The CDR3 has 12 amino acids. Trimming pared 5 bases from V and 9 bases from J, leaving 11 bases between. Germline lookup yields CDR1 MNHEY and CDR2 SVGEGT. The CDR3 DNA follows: TGTGCCAGCAGTGAAGTAGGCGGTGAGCAGTTCTTC. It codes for CASSEVGGEQFF.

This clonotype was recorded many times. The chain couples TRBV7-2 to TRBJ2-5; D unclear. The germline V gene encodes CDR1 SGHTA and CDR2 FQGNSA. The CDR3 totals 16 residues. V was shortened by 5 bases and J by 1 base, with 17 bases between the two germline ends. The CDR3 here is CASSRWGRTPQETQYF. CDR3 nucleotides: TGTGCCAGCAGCCGCTGGGGTCGCACCCCCCAAGAGACCCAGTACTTC.

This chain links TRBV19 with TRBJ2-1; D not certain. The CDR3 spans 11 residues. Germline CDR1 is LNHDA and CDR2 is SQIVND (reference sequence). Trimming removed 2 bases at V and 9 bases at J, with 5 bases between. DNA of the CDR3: TGTGCCAGTAGTATACTGCGTGAGCAGTTCTTC. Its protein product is CASSILREQFF. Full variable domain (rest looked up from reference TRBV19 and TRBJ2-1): DGGITQSPKYLFRKEGQNVTLSCEQNLNHDAMYWYRQDPGQGLRLIYYSQIVNDFQKGDIAEGYSVSREKKESFPLTVTSAQKNPTAFYLCASSILREQFFGPGTRLTVL.

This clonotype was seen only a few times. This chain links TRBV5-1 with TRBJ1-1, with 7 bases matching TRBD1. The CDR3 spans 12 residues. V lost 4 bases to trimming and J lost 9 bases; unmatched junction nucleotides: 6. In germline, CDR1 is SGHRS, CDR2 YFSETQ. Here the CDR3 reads CASSTGQTKAFF. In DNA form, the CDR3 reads TGCGCCAGCAGCACGGGACAGACTAAAGCTTTCTTT.

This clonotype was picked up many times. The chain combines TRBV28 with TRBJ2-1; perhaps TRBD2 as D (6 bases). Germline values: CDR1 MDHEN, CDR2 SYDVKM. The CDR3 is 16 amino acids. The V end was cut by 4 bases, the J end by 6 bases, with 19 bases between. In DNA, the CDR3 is TGTGCCAGCAGTTGGAGCCGGGAGCTTGGGGGCAATGAGCAGTTCTTC. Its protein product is CASSWSRELGGNEQFF. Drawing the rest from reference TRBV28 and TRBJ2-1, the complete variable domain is DVKVTQSSRYLVKRTGEKVFLECVQDMDHENMFWYRQDPGLGLRLIYFSYDVKMKEKGDIPEGYSVSREKKERFSLILESASTNQTSMYLCASSWSRELGGNEQFFGPGTRLTVL.

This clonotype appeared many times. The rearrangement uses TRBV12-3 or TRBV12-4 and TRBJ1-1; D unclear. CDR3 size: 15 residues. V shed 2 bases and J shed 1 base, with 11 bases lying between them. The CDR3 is CASSLSLGRNTEAFF. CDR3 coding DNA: TGTGCCAGCAGTTTATCCCTAGGACGGAACACTGAAGCTTTCTTT.

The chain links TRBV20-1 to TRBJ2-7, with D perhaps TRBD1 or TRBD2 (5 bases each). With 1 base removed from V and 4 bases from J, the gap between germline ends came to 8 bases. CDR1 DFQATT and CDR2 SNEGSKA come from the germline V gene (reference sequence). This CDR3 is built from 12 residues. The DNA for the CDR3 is TGCAGTGCTAGAGGAGGGGTTTACGAGCAGTACTTC. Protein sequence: CSARGGVYEQYF.

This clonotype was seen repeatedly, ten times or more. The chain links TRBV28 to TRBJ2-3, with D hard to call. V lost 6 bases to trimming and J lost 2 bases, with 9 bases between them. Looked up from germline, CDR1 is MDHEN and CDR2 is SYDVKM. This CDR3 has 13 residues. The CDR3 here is CASSKLHTDTQYF. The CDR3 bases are TGTGCCAGCAGCAAGCTTCACACAGATACGCAGTATTTT.

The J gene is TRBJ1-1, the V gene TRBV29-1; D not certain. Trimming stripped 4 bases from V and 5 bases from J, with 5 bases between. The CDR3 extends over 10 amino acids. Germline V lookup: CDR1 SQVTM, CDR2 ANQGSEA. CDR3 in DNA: TGCAGCGTTGTTCAGACTGAAGCTTTCTTT. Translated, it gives CSVVQTEAFF.

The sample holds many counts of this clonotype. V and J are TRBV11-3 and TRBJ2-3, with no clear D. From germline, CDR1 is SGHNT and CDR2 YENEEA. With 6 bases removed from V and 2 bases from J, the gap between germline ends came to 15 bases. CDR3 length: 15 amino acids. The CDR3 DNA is TGTGCCAGCAGGCGATCGGGCGGAACCACAGATACGCAGTATTTT. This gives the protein CASRRSGGTTDTQYF. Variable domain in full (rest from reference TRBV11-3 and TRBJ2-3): EAGVVQSPRYKIIEKKQPVAFWCNPISGHNTLYWYLQNLGQGPELLIRYENEEAVDDSQLPKDRFSAERLKGVDSTLKIQPAELGDSAVYLCASRRSGGTTDTQYFGPGTRLTVL.

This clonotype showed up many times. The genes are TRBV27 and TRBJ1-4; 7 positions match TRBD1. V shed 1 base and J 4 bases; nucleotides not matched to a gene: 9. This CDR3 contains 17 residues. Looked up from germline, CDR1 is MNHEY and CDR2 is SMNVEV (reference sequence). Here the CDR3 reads CASSLYGGDRVNEKLFF. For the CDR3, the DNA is TGTGCCAGCAGTTTATATGGCGGGGACAGAGTTAATGAAAAACTGTTTTTT.

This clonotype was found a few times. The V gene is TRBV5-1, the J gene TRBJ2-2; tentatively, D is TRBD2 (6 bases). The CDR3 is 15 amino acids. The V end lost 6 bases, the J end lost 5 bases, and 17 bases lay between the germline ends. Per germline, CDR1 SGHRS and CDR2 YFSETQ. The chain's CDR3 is CASTAGSIGTGELFF. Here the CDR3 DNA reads TGCGCCAGCACCGCGGGGTCGATCGGTACCGGGGAGCTGTTTTTT.

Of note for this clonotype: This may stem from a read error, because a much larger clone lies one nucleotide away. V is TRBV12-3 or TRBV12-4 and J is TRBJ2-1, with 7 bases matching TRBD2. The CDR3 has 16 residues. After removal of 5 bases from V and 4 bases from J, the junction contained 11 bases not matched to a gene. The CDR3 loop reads CASSPLVTSFYNEQFF. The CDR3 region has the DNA TGTGCCAGCAGTCCCCTCGTGACTAGCTTTTACAATGAGCAGTTCTTC.

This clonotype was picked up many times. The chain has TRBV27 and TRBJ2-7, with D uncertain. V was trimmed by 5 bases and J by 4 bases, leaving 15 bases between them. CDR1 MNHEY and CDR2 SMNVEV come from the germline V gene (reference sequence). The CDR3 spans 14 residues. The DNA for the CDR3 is TGTGCCAGCAGTCCCTATGGGCTGCGATACGAGCAGTACTTC. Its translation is CASSPYGLRYEQYF.

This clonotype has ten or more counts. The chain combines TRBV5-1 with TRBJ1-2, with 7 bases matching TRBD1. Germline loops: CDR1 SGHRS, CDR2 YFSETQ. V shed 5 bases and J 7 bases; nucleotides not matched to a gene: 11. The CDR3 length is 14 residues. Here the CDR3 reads CASRMIDRDSGYTF. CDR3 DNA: TGCGCCAGCAGGATGATCGACAGGGATAGTGGCTACACCTTC.

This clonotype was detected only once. Here the CDR3 DNA reads TGCAGTGCGAGGGCCCGGACCACGGGCACAGATACGCAGTATTTT. As protein: CSARARTTGTDTQYF. The rearrangement links TRBV20-1 to TRBJ2-3; D is possibly TRBD2 (5 bases). CDR3 length: 15 amino acids. CDR1 DFQATT and CDR2 SNEGSKA come from the germline V gene (reference sequence). Trimming took off 6 bases at V and 1 base at J, with 17 bases between the two ends.

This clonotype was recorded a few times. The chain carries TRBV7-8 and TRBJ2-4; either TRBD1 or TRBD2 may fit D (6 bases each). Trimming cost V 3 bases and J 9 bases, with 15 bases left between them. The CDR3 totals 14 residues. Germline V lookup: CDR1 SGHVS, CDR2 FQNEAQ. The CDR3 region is CASSFVRGETIQYF. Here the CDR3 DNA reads TGTGCCAGCAGCTTCGTTAGGGGGGAGACCATTCAGTACTTC.

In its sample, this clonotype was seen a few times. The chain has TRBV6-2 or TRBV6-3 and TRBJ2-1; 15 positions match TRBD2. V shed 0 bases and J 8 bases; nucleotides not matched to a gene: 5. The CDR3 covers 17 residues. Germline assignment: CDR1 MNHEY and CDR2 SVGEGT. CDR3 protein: CASSYSGLAGGRDEQFF. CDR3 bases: TGTGCCAGCAGTTACTCGGGACTAGCGGGAGGTCGGGATGAGCAGTTCTTC.

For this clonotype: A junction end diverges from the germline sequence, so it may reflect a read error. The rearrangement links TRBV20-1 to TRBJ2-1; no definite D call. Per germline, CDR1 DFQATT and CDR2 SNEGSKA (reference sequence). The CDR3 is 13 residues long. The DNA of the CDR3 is TGCAGTGCTGGAGAGGCTAGTATCAATGAGCAGTTCTTC. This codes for CSAGEASINEQFF.

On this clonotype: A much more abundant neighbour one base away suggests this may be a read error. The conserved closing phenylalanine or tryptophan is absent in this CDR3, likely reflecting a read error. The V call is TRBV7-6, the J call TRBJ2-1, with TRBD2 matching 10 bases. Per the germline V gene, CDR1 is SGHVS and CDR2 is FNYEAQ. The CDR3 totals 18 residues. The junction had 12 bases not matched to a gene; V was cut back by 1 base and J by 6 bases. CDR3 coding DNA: TGTGCCAGCAGCTTAGGACCCCTTGAAGCGGGAGGGTCCAATGAGCAGTTCTCC. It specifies CASSLGPLEAGGSNEQFS.

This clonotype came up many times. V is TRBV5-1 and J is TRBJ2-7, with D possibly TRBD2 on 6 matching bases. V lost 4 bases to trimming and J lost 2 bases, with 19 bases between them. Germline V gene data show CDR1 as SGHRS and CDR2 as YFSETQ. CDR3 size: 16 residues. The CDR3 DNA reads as TGCGCCAGCAGCCAGCGAGCCGGGACTTTGGCCTACGAGCAGTACTTC. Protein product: CASSQRAGTLAYEQYF.

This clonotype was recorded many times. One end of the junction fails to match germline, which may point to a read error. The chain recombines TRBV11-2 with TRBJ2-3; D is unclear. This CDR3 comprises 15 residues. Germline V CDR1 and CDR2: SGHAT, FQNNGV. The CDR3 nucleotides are TGTGCCAGCAGCGGAGTTACTATTAGCACAGATACGCGGTATTTT. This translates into CASSGVTISTDTRYF.

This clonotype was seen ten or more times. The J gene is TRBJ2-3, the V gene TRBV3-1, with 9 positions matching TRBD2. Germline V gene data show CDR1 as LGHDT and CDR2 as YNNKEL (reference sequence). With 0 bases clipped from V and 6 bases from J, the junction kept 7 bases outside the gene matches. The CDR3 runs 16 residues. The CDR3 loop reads CASSQEGLATSDTQYF. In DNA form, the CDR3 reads TGTGCCAGCAGCCAAGAAGGACTAGCGACATCGGATACGCAGTATTTT.

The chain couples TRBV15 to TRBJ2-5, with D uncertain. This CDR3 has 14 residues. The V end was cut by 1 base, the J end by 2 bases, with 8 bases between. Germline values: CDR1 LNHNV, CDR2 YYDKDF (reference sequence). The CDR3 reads CATSRGVGQETQYF. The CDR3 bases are TGTGCCACCAGCAGAGGGGTCGGTCAAGAGACCCAGTACTTC.

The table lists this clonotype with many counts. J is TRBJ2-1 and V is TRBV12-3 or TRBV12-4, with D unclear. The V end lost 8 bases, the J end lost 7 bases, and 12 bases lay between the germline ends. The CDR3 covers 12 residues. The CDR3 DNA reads TGTGCCAGCCGTAACATAGAAAATGAGCAGTTCTTC. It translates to CASRNIENEQFF.

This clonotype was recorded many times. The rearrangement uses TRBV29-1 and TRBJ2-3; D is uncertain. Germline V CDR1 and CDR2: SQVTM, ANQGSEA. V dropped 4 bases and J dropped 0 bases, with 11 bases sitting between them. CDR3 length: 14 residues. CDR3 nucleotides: TGCAGCGTTGGTTTGGGCAGCAGCACAGATACGCAGTATTTT. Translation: CSVGLGSSTDTQYF.

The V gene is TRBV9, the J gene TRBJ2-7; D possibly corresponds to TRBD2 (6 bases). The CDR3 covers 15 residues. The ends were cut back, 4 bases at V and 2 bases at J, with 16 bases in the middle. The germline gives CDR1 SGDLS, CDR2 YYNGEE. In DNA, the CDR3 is TGTGCCAGCAGCCGCGGCGGGGTAGGCACCTACGAGCAGTACTTC. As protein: CASSRGGVGTYEQYF. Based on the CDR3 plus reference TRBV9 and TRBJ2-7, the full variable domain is DSGVTQTPKHLITATGQRVTLRCSPRSGDLSVYWYQQSLDQGLQFLIQYYNGEERAKGNILERFSAQQFPDLHSELNLSSLELGDSALYFCASSRGGVGTYEQYFGPGTRLTVT.

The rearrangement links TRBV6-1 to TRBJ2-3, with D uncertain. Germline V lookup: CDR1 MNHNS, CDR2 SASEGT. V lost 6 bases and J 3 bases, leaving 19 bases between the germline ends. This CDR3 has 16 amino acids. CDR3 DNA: TGTGCCAGCAGGGACCTTTGGGATTCTGTGACAGATACGCAGTATTTT. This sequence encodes CASRDLWDSVTDTQYF.